The source of this T cell receptor beta chain is a study of cytomegalovirus exposure and HLA in healthy donors. With regard to this clone: Its specificity is not known.

Study results and caveats: Associated with HLA alleles at 0.05 false discovery rate in a later analysis were fewer than 20,000 TCR beta sequences. Despite most TCR sequences being rare, some public TCRs occurred in many donors. A previous analysis found most TCR beta V segments productive roughly 87% or roughly 30% of the time.

Germline V gives CDR1 MNHNY, CDR2 SVGAGI (reference sequence). Trimming took off 5 bases at V and 8 bases at J, with 10 bases between the two ends. The CDR3 length is 13 residues. Both 60 Vbeta primers and 13 Jbeta primers went into the PCR. Using immunoSEQ multiplex PCR, the repertoire was profiled, and TCRdb retains in-frame clones only, with some absent. The sample comprises roughly 93,000 clones, around 75% of which are singletons, and around 9.9% rests with the top ten. This TCR was sampled from a man younger than 35 in good health and CMV-seropositive. The rearrangement joins TRBV6-6 to TRBJ1-6; D ambiguous. The sample consisted of PBMCs. This CDR3 is CASSQTSDSPLHF. The CDR3 DNA sequence: TGTGCCAGCAGTCAAACGAGTGATTCACCCCTCCACTTT.